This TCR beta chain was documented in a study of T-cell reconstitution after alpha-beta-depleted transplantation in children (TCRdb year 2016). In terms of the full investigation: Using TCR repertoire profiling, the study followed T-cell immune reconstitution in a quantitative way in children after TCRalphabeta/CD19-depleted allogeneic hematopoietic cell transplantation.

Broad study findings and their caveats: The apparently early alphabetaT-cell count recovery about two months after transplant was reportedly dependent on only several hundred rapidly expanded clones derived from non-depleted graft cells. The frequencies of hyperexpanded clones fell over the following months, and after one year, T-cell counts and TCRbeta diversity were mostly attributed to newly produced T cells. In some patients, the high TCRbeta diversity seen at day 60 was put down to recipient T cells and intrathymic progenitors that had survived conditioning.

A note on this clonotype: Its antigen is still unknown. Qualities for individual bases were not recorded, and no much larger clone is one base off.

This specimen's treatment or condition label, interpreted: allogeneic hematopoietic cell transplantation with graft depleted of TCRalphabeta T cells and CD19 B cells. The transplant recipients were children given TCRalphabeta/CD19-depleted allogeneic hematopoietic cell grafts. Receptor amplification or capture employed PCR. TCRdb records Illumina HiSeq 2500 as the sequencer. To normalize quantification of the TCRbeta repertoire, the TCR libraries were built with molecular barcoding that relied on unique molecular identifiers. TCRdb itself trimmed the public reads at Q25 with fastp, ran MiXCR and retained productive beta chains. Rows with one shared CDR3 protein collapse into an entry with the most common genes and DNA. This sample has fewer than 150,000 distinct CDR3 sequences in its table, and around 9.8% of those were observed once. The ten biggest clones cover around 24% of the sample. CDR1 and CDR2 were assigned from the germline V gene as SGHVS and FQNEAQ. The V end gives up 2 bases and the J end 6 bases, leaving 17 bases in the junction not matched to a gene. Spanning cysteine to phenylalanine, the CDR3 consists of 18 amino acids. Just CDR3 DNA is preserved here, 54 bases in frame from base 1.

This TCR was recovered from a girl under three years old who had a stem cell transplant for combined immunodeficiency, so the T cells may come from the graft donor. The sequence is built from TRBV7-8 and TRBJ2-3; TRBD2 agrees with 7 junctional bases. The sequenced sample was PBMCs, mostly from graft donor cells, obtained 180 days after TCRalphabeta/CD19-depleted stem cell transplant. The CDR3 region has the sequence CASSLSLSGGDRKDTQYF. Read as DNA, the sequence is TGTGCCAGCAGCTTATCGCTATCGGGAGGAGACCGCAAGGATACGCAGTATTTT.